One T cell receptor beta chain is described in this entry. Its specific antigen is unknown. No base-level quality is on record; no much larger clone is a single base apart. Naive CD8 T cell libraries were made from about 21,000 to 970,000 sorted cells using 10%, 30% or 50% of purified RNA. Naive CD8 T cells were FACS-sorted as CD8+CD4-CCR7+CD45RA+ on a BD FACSAria II into RLT Plus buffer. Detection sensitivity was tested by spiking Jurkat RNA equal to some 10 TCR copies' worth into samples containing 20,000-1,000,000 naive CD8 T cells. Enrichment of CD8 T cells was performed with RosetteSep CD8+ T Cell Enrichment Cocktail and Ficoll-Paque, after which ACK red cell lysis was carried out. As encoded in the germline V gene (reference sequence), CDR1 is DFQATT while CDR2 is SNEGSKA. From V the trimming removes 0 bases and from J it removes 2 bases, while the gene matches leave 4 bases of the junction unaccounted for. The CDR3 starts with the cysteine, ends with the phenylalanine, and has 15 residues. The sequence is cut down to CDR3 DNA, 45 bases in frame from base 1.

This sample is part of a study of molecular identifiers for immune sequencing clone quantification (dated by TCRdb to between 2017 and 2018). Context from the whole study: For a replicate experiment, RNA from roughly 18,000 or 92,000 naive CD8 T cells was divided into five aliquots, and four of the five aliquots were sequenced. The study was a methods study using CD8 T cells to benchmark molecular-identifier clustering-based TCR repertoire sequencing (MIDCIRS) and TCR RNA copy counting. Paper-wide results and their limitations: Modeling gave about three recovered TCR RNA copies per cell versus 8 to 10 by digital PCR, implying roughly 28% capture efficiency. In CMV-specific effector cells, over 99% of molecules were held by clones above 20 RNA copies, whereas under 1% of molecules were held by such clones in naive cells. Even against a background of 800,000 to 1,000,000 naive CD8 T cells, spiked-in Jurkat TCR RNA amounting to a single cell's worth was reported to be detectable. Highly expanded clone sizes could be underestimated because identical TCR molecules may share a barcode. The naive libraries included spiked-in Jurkat TCR RNA (about ten copies' worth), and this RNA is not part of the donor repertoire. When barcode sub-clustering was left out, chimeric consensus sequences inflated TCR diversity, with chimeras reaching as high as 47%.

Libraries were constructed by PCR. The instrument given in TCRdb is Illumina HiSeq 4000. Bulk TCR libraries were generated as previously described, with the TCR primers listed in Table S5 used. Purification of total RNA was performed with the Qiagen AllPrep DNA/RNA kit. Before analysis, reads from multiple sequencing runs of one library were combined. In the paper's pipeline: Reads were retained only if the reads had an exact TCR constant sequence, and the retained reads were trimmed to 150 nt and grouped according to their 12-nt molecular barcodes. Reads inside each barcode group were sub-clustered using a 15% Levenshtein threshold, and a quality-weighted consensus sequence was constructed for each RNA molecule. Non-functional sequences were excluded, and lower-count sequences lying one edit away from another sequence were also excluded. Based on a fit of two negative binomial distributions, barcode sub-clusters having less than 20% of the maximum read count were discarded. The raw public reads went through TCRdb reprocessing: fastp at Q25, MiXCR clone calling, in-frame beta chains kept. Rows are unified per CDR3 protein, each entry keeping the most common DNA and genes. These V and J calls originate from TCRdb's pipeline instead of the authors' own analysis. The table for this sample lists about 640,000 distinct CDR3 sequences; 15% to 20% of them were counted only once. The leading ten clones occupy roughly 0.83% of the sample.

Input material: naive CD8+ T cells from blood, with Jurkat cell RNA spiked in. The intended sense of this specimen's cell subset or site label: FACS-sorted CD8+CD4-CCR7+CD45RA+ naive T cells. The sequence joins TRBV20-1 to TRBJ2-1, and TRBD2 matches 7 of the central bases. The sequence came from a human donor in good health. Some libraries in this study had Jurkat cell RNA spiked in. The sequenced DNA: TGCAGTGCTAGAGATGGCGGACTAGCCTACAATGAGCAGTTCTTC. It translates as CSARDGGLAYNEQFF.